These 18 T cell receptor beta chains were all obtained from the same sample, sequenced in a study of T cell clonotyping in hematopoietic cell transplantation. Assay: immunoSEQ multiplex PCR; the TCRdb copy retains only in-frame clones and omits some. The sample lists around 8,400 clones, roughly 91% occurring once. The material was peripheral blood mononuclear cells, obtained at the time of graft-versus-host disease after allogeneic stem cell transplant. The receptors derive from a male patient aged 55-69 years who had an allogeneic stem cell transplant from a related donor, so the T cells may come from the graft donor. Some clones in this sample may be carry-over from other donors' samples.

This chain connects TRBV11-2 to TRBJ2-1; tentatively, D is TRBD1 or TRBD2 (5 bases each). CDR1 is SGHAT, CDR2 FQNNGV, per germline. The CDR3 sequence is 14 residues long. V lost 5 bases, J lost 3 bases, and 11 bases lay in between. The CDR3 sequence: CASSAVGGYNEQFF. The CDR3 coding sequence is TGTGCCAGCAGCGCCGTTGGGGGCTACAATGAGCAGTTCTTC.

V is TRBV11-1 and J is TRBJ1-1; D is possibly TRBD1 (5 bases). Trimming pared 5 bases from V and 6 bases from J, leaving 22 bases between. CDR1 is SGHAT and CDR2 is FQDESV in the germline V gene (reference sequence). CDR3 size: 16 residues. The CDR3 spells CASSHVPDTARAEAFF. The DNA for the CDR3 is TGTGCCAGCAGCCACGTGCCGGACACTGCCCGCGCTGAAGCTTTCTTT.

This clone was observed a single time. V and J are TRBV19 and TRBJ2-2; no definite D call. Trimming removed 8 bases at V and 6 bases at J, with 4 bases between. The CDR3 sequence is 10 residues long. In germline, CDR1 is LNHDA, CDR2 SQIVND (reference sequence). CDR3 DNA: TGTGCCAGTTGGGCCGGGGAGCTGTTTTTT. It specifies CASWAGELFF.

The rearrangement links TRBV19 to TRBJ2-1; no clear D gene. There are 15 residues in the CDR3. V was cut by 4 bases and J by 6 bases, with 16 bases left in between. The V gene's germline CDR1 is LNHDA and CDR2 SQIVND (reference sequence). The CDR3 loop reads CASSTEETLANEQFF. CDR3 DNA sequence: TGTGCCAGTAGTACCGAAGAGACGCTCGCCAATGAGCAGTTCTTC. The variable domain in full, with the rest retrieved from reference TRBV19 and TRBJ2-1, is DGGITQSPKYLFRKEGQNVTLSCEQNLNHDAMYWYRQDPGQGLRLIYYSQIVNDFQKGDIAEGYSVSREKKESFPLTVTSAQKNPTAFYLCASSTEETLANEQFFGPGTRLTVL.

The chain is built from TRBV30 and TRBJ1-2, with a possible D match to TRBD1 (5 bases). This CDR3 is built from 14 residues. CDR1 is GTSNPN, CDR2 SVGIG, per germline (reference sequence). The V gene lost 3 bases and the J gene lost 4 bases, with 15 bases spanning the gap. This CDR3 is CAWSAVLTAYGYTF. The CDR3, as DNA: TGTGCCTGGAGCGCCGTTTTGACAGCCTATGGCTACACCTTC.

This rearrangement joins TRBV5-1 to TRBJ1-3, with D unresolved. Germline V gene data show CDR1 as SGHRS and CDR2 as YFSETQ. There are 15 residues in the CDR3. The V gene lost 1 base and the J gene lost 8 bases, with 16 bases spanning the gap. The CDR3 loop reads CASSLLRGGRDTIYF. The CDR3 nucleotides are TGCGCCAGCAGCTTGCTCCGTGGAGGGCGTGACACCATATATTTT.

This clone was recorded only once. The J gene is TRBJ2-7, the V gene TRBV4-1, with D perhaps given as TRBD1 or TRBD2 (6 bases each). CDR1 and CDR2 from the germline V gene are MGHRA and YSYEKL. The V and J ends lost 5 bases and 3 bases respectively, with 32 bases between them. The CDR3 sequence is 20 residues long. The CDR3 region has the DNA TGCGCCAGCAGCGCGGGATTTGTGGCTACAGGGACGCGATGGAACTACGAGCAGTACTTC. Amino acids: CASSAGFVATGTRWNYEQYF.

V and J are TRBV9 and TRBJ2-3; 8 bases are a match to TRBD2. Germline V lookup: CDR1 SGDLS, CDR2 YYNGEE. There are 15 residues in the CDR3. V lost 4 bases and J lost 6; bases outside the gene matches: 10. The CDR3: CASSIGLASGDTQYF. The CDR3 DNA is TGTGCCAGCAGCATCGGACTGGCTAGCGGGGATACGCAGTATTTT.

The rearrangement uses TRBV9 and TRBJ1-2; possible D gene TRBD1, 5 bases. The V end was cut by 0 bases, the J end by 8 bases, with 14 bases between. Germline values: CDR1 SGDLS, CDR2 YYNGEE. This CDR3 spans 14 amino acids. CDR3 residues: CASSVGNSRGGYTF. CDR3 sequence (DNA): TGTGCCAGCAGCGTAGGAAACTCTCGGGGGGGCTACACCTTC.

The chain is built from TRBV28 and TRBJ1-2; possible D gene TRBD1, 5 bases. CDR1 is MDHEN, CDR2 SYDVKM, per germline. V lost 2 bases, J lost 4 bases, and 23 bases lay in between. This CDR3 is 18 amino acids long. The chain's CDR3 is CASSLAATEGGRGYGYTF. The CDR3 DNA sequence: TGTGCCAGCAGTTTAGCCGCGACAGAGGGAGGACGAGGCTATGGCTACACCTTC.

The J gene is TRBJ1-1, the V gene TRBV29-1; D perhaps matches TRBD1 (5 bases). Trimming removed 8 bases from V and 11 bases from J, with 21 bases in between. The CDR3 sequence is 12 residues long. Germline CDR1 SQVTM, CDR2 ANQGSEA. The CDR3 DNA reads TGCAGCTTTAATCGGGGACTCAGGCTGGCTTTCTTT. Encoded protein: CSFNRGLRLAFF.

V gene TRBV6-1 combines with J gene TRBJ2-1, with 11 positions matching TRBD1. Germline loops: CDR1 MNHNS, CDR2 SASEGT. The CDR3 length is 15 residues. Trimming cost V 5 bases and J 6 bases; bases outside gene matches: 6. Written as DNA, the CDR3 is TGTGCCAGCAGTCCCCCCGGGACAGGGGGCAATGAGCAGTTCTTC. Protein: CASSPPGTGGNEQFF.

The chain links TRBV2 to TRBJ1-1, with a tentative D call TRBD1 (5 bases). The CDR3 extends over 16 amino acids. Trimming removed 5 bases from V and 0 bases from J, with 16 bases in between. Germline loops: CDR1 SNHLY, CDR2 FYNNEI. The CDR3 is CASSPYIKTVNTEAFF. In DNA, the CDR3 is TGTGCCAGCAGTCCCTATATCAAGACAGTGAACACTGAAGCTTTCTTT.

The chain joins TRBV10-3 to TRBJ1-2; perhaps TRBD1 as D (5 bases). The germline V gene has CDR1 ENHRY and CDR2 SYGVKD. Deletions cut 4 bases from V and 7 bases from J, with 7 bases between. The CDR3 runs to 11 residues. The CDR3 is CAISGQGGYTF. CDR3 nucleotide sequence: TGTGCCATCAGTGGGCAGGGTGGCTACACCTTC.

This clone has more than one count but fewer than ten. The V gene is TRBV6-1, the J gene TRBJ2-5; D gene uncertain. The CDR3 loop spans 13 amino acids. V gave up 4 bases and J gave up 5 bases, with 11 bases separating them. Germline V gene data show CDR1 as MNHNS and CDR2 as SASEGT. This CDR3 is CASSVDIGETQYF. CDR3 coding DNA: TGTGCCAGCAGTGTCGACATCGGGGAGACCCAGTACTTC.

The rearrangement links TRBV10-3 to TRBJ1-5; unclear D gene. V gave up 6 bases and J gave up 0 bases, with 9 bases separating them. This CDR3 is built from 14 residues. The germline V gene has CDR1 ENHRY and CDR2 SYGVKD. The CDR3 here is CAIRDGYSNQPQHF. As DNA, the CDR3 is TGTGCCATCAGGGACGGTTATAGCAATCAGCCCCAGCATTTT.

This clone was recorded once. The chain has TRBV7-9 and TRBJ2-7; D may be TRBD2 (7 bases). CDR3 length equals 12 residues. Per germline, CDR1 SEHNR and CDR2 FQNEAQ (reference sequence). Trimming took off 6 bases at V and 3 bases at J, with 9 bases between the two ends. CDR3 DNA sequence: TGTGCCAGCAGGGGAGGGGGCTACGAGCAGTACTTC. It is translated as CASRGGGYEQYF.

The chain links TRBV6-6 to TRBJ2-7, with D possibly being TRBD1 (6 bases). CDR1 and CDR2 from the germline V gene are MNHNY and SVGAGI (reference sequence). CDR3 size: 14 residues. V lost 6 bases and J lost 2, with 14 bases in between. For the CDR3, the DNA is TGTGCCAGCAGCCACACACAGGGTACCTACGAGCAGTACTTC. Its protein is CASSHTQGTYEQYF.